Given below is one T cell receptor beta chain in context. The entry originates in a study of technical replicates of blood from a few donors. The CDR3 has 17 amino acids. V dropped 0 bases and J dropped 2; count of bases not matched to a gene: 4. The germline gives CDR1 SGDLS, CDR2 YYNGEE. Sequenced by immunoSEQ multiplex PCR; TCRdb stores in-frame clones only, minus some. Of roughly 80,000 clones listed, roughly 90% are singletons. The sample comprised T cells isolated from PBMCs. V is TRBV9 and J is TRBJ2-2; 10 bases are shared with TRBD1. The receptor comes from a human donor in good health. The CDR3 DNA sequence: TGTGCCAGCAGCGTAGCTAGGACAGGGGGAAACACCGGGGAGCTGTTTTTT. As protein: CASSVARTGGNTGELFF.